This TCR beta chain was recorded in a study of neurological immune-mediated disorders (dated by TCRdb to the late 2010s). For context, the study as a whole: Peripheral blood TCR-beta repertoires from patients with HTLV-I-associated myelopathy (HAM/TSP), patients with multiple sclerosis, and healthy controls were compared in the study using UMI-based sequencing. Alongside PBMC samples, the set of more than 85 TCR-beta libraries contained longitudinal samples, technical triplicates, and paired CD4+ and CD8+ T-cell subsets that had been sorted. The cohort was made up of 68 subjects, consisting of around 14 HAM/TSP patients, some 35 multiple sclerosis patients and around 20 healthy controls. General conclusions and limits of the study: TCR clonal expansion was highest in HAM/TSP patients and lowest in MS patients, with MS patients falling below even healthy controls. Across subjects, expanded clones never shared an identical CDR3 amino acid sequence, which suggests that the TCR-beta repertoires in every group were private.

cDNA synthesis used template-switch 5'RACE with a primer carrying a 10-nucleotide random unique molecular identifier tagging each TCR transcript. Over 200 million TCR-beta sequences, covering 15-18 subjects, were produced in each sequencing run. The RNeasy kit was used to extract total RNA. The KAPA Real-time Library Amplification kit was used to amplify TCR-beta VDJ regions with primers for the TCR constant region and the 5'RACE anchor. A first PCR added sample indexes and Illumina adaptors, and a second PCR then raised library yield. The roughly 650 bp TCR product was size-selected on a 2% E-gel SizeSelection system after Ampure bead purification. Before pooling, libraries had their quality checked on a Bioanalyzer, their concentration measured with Qubit, and their quantity determined with the Kapa Library Quantification kit. Libraries were sequenced paired-end 2 x 150 bp on an Illumina HiSeq 2500. To increase sequence diversity, roughly 24-30% phiX was spiked into each library pool. The paper's processing steps were these. Quality-filtered reads were processed with the UMI-based MiGEC pipeline, and over 75% of raw TCR sequences were removed by the MiGEC pipeline during error correction. IMGT germline references were used for aligning VDJ genes, and each clonotype was defined as a unique CDR3 amino acid sequence together with its V-J genes. Clonal expansion, Shannon diversity, and CDR3 relatedness (CalcPairwiseDistances, ClusterSamples) were evaluated with VDJtools, and phylogenetic trees were built with CLCbio workbench. Expanded clones were defined as having at least 8 unique UMIs, based on coefficient-of-variation modelling across technical triplicates. The raw public reads went through TCRdb reprocessing: fastp at Q25, MiXCR clone calling, in-frame beta chains kept. Rows with a matching CDR3 protein are joined into one entry that keeps the most common DNA and genes. These V and J calls rely on TCRdb rather than the paper's analysis. A total of roughly 30,000 distinct CDR3 sequences appear in this sample, 9.5% to 13% of them only once. The leading ten clones occupy 5.8% of the sample.

Healthy controls were blood bank volunteers in Maryland, USA. For the unsorted PBMC libraries, 2 million PBMCs were stored in RNAlater at -80 degrees C until RNA extraction and were used to generate the libraries. Peripheral blood was subjected to Ficoll-Hypaque density gradient centrifugation to isolate PBMCs, which were then cryopreserved in liquid nitrogen. This clonotype was detected ten times or more. Its antigen has not been determined. The junction departs from the called germline gene at one end, perhaps through a read error. Spanning cysteine to phenylalanine, the CDR3 consists of 13 amino acids. Left in the record is the CDR3 DNA by itself, 39 bases read in frame from the first base. The germline V gene gives CDR1 as SGHTA and CDR2 as FQGTGA.

The sequence came from an older woman in good health. Material for sequencing was PBMCs. The chain is made from TRBV7-3 and TRBJ2-7; the D gene identity is not certain. CDR3 reads: CASSVTLHDEQYF. The DNA sequence reads TGTGCCAGCAGCGTAACCCTACACGACGAGCAGTACTTC.